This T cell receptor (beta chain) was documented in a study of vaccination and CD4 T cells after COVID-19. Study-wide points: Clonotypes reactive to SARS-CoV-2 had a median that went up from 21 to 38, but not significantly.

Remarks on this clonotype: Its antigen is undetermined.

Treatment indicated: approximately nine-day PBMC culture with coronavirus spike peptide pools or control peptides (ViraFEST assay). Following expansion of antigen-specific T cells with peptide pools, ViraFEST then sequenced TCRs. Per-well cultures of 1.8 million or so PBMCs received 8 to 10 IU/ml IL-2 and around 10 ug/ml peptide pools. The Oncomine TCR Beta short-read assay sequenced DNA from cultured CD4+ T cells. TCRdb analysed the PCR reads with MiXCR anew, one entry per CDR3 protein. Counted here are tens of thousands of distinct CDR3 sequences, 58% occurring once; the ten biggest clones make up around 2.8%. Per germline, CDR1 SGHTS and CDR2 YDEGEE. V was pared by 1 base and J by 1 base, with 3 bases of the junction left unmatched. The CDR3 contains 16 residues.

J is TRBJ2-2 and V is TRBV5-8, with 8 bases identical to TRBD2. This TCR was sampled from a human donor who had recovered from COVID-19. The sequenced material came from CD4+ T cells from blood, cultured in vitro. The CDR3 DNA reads TGTGCCAGCAGCTTGCTCCGGGGGGGGAACACCGGGGAGCTGTTTTTT. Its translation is CASSLLRGGNTGELFF.